These 20 T cell receptor beta chains share one sample of origin, sequenced in a study of blood T cell repertoires in COVID-19. Sequenced by immunoSEQ multiplex PCR; TCRdb stores in-frame clones only, minus some. The table includes over 55,000 clones, about nine tenths detected once. The material sequenced was peripheral blood. These TCRs come from a man aged 45-65 years with active COVID-19.

The J gene is TRBJ1-5, the V gene TRBV15; no definite D call. The CDR3 is 14 amino acids. Trimming stripped 0 bases from V and 5 bases from J, with 8 bases between. The germline V gene encodes CDR1 LNHNV and CDR2 YYDKDF (reference sequence). The CDR3 nucleotides read TGTGCCACCAGCAGAGATCGGAGGGATCAGCCCCAGCATTTT. Amino acids: CATSRDRRDQPQHF.

V gene TRBV7-2 combines with J gene TRBJ2-3; D not certain. CDR1 is SGHTA, CDR2 FQGNSA, per germline. The V end lost 4 bases, the J end lost 3 bases, and 5 bases lay between the germline ends. The CDR3 has 12 residues. Here the CDR3 DNA reads TGTGCCAGCAGCTCGTATACAGATACGCAGTATTTT. Amino acid sequence: CASSSYTDTQYF.

This clone was seen a single time. The V gene is TRBV19, the J gene TRBJ1-4; weak D call: TRBD1 (5 bases). V lost 5 bases and J lost 10, with 23 bases in between. Germline V gene data show CDR1 as LNHDA and CDR2 as SQIVND (reference sequence). The CDR3 consists of 16 residues. The CDR3 nucleotides are TGTGCCAGTAGTCCCTCCTCGACAGCTTCCTTGAGAAAACTGTTTTTT. Its protein product is CASSPSSTASLRKLFF.

The J gene is TRBJ1-1, the V gene TRBV6-6, with D possibly matching TRBD1 (6 bases). The CDR3 has 15 amino acids. The germline gives CDR1 MNHNY, CDR2 SVGAGI (reference sequence). V lost 4 bases and J lost 1, with 13 bases in between. The DNA of the CDR3 is TGTGCCAGCAGTTCTCACGGGACACCGAACACTGAAGCTTTCTTT. As protein: CASSSHGTPNTEAFF.

This clone was found a few times. The chain has TRBV3-1 (or the pseudogene TRBV3-2) and TRBJ1-6, with 8 positions matching TRBD1. V shed 4 bases and J 9 bases; nucleotides not matched to a gene: 8. This CDR3 contains 15 residues. Germline CDR1 and CDR2: LGHDT and YNNKEL (reference sequence). The CDR3 sequence: CASSPRDRNFSPLHF. Written as DNA, the CDR3 is TGTGCCAGCAGCCCCCGGGACAGGAATTTTTCACCCCTCCACTTT.

The rearrangement joins TRBV19 to TRBJ1-5, with 8 bases aligning to TRBD1. Looked up from germline, CDR1 is LNHDA and CDR2 is SQIVND (reference sequence). This CDR3 is 13 amino acids long. J gave up 1 base and V 9 bases, and 2 bases lay outside the gene matches. The CDR3 spells CASRGPSNQPQHF. CDR3 DNA sequence: TGTGCCAGCAGGGGGCCAAGCAATCAGCCCCAGCATTTT.

V usage is TRBV5-1 and J usage is TRBJ2-5, with D perhaps TRBD2 (6 bases). CDR3 length: 15 residues. V shed 6 bases and J shed 2 bases, with 17 bases lying between them. CDR1 and CDR2 from the germline V gene are SGHRS and YFSETQ. The CDR3 nucleotides read TGCGCCAGCATCTCCGGGGGTACTAGTCAAGAGACCCAGTACTTC. It specifies CASISGGTSQETQYF.

CDR3 sequence (DNA): TGTGCCAGCAGCTTAGTCAGGGGTTTTGAAAAACTGTTTTTT. It is translated as CASSLVRGFEKLFF. This chain joins TRBV7-2 and TRBJ1-4; weak D call: TRBD1 (6 bases). This CDR3 has 14 amino acids. CDR1 is SGHTA, CDR2 FQGNSA, per germline. The V and J ends lost 1 base and 7 bases respectively, with 10 bases between them.

J is TRBJ2-1 and V is TRBV7-3; TRBD2 is a possible D gene (5 bases). The CDR3 loop spans 12 amino acids. Looked up from germline, CDR1 is SGHTA and CDR2 is FQGTGA. Trimming shortened V by 4 bases and J by 6 bases, and 7 bases separated the two germline ends. The CDR3 spells CASSSDFNEQFF. DNA for the CDR3: TGTGCCAGCAGCTCGGACTTCAATGAGCAGTTCTTC.

The rearrangement uses TRBV3-1 (or the pseudogene TRBV3-2) and TRBJ1-6; 9 bases map to TRBD1. The CDR3 totals 13 residues. The germline V gene has CDR1 LGHDT and CDR2 YNNKEL (reference sequence). With V trimmed by 6 bases and J by 11 bases, 5 bases remained unmatched. The CDR3 region has the DNA TGTGCCAGCAGAGACAGGGGGTACACACCCCTCCACTTT. It codes for CASRDRGYTPLHF.

The CDR3 loop reads CASSLYPPTGATNEKLFF. As DNA, the CDR3 is TGTGCCAGCAGTTTATACCCCCCGACAGGGGCAACTAATGAAAAACTGTTTTTT. The chain combines TRBV27 with TRBJ1-4; 8 nucleotides line up with TRBD1. The CDR3 is 18 residues long. Germline CDR1 MNHEY, CDR2 SMNVEV (reference sequence). Trimming took 1 base from V and 0 from J; bases not matched to a gene: 7. Full variable domain (missing parts from reference TRBV27 and TRBJ1-4): EAQVTQNPRYLITVTGKKLTVTCSQNMNHEYMSWYRQDPGLGLRQIYYSMNVEVTDKGDVPEGYKVSRKEKRNFPLILESPSPNQTSLYFCASSLYPPTGATNEKLFFGSGTQLSVL.

Of note for this clone: The sample carries other DNA sequences with the same CDR3. The CDR3 DNA follows: TGTGCCACCTTCAGGGGCGGCGAGACCCAGTACTTC. It encodes CATFRGGETQYF. The rearrangement joins TRBV24-1 to TRBJ2-5; a possible D gene is TRBD1 (6 bases). Per germline, CDR1 KGHDR and CDR2 SFDVKD. The CDR3 covers 12 residues. V dropped 9 bases and J dropped 5 bases, with 12 bases sitting between them.

This chain connects TRBV7-2 to TRBJ2-2; D perhaps matches TRBD2 (5 bases). CDR3 size: 14 residues. V was shortened by 5 bases and J by 0 bases, with 7 bases between the two germline ends. Germline lookup yields CDR1 SGHTA and CDR2 FQGNSA. CDR3 in DNA: TGTGCCAGCAGCCGGGATCCGAACACCGGGGAGCTGTTTTTT. Its translation: CASSRDPNTGELFF. The full variable domain, completed using reference TRBV7-2 and TRBJ2-2, is GAGVSQSPSNKVTEKGKDVELRCDPISGHTALYWYRQSLGQGLEFLIYFQGNSAPDKSGLPSDRFSAERTGGSVSTLTIQRTQQEDSAVYLCASSRDPNTGELFFGEGSRLTVL.

This chain joins TRBV6-1 and TRBJ1-1; TRBD1 matches 7 bases. The trim removed 2 bases at V and 1 base at J, leaving 10 bases unmatched. CDR1 is MNHNS, CDR2 SASEGT, per germline. The CDR3 consists of 17 residues. CDR3 sequence: CASSELNRGRSNTEAFF. The CDR3 DNA sequence: TGTGCCAGCAGTGAACTTAACAGGGGAAGGTCGAACACTGAAGCTTTCTTT.

The V call is TRBV27, the J call TRBJ1-4, with D possibly being TRBD1 (5 bases). Trimming stripped 2 bases from V and 6 bases from J, with 13 bases between. The CDR3 loop spans 15 amino acids. Looked up from germline, CDR1 is MNHEY and CDR2 is SMNVEV (reference sequence). This chain's CDR3 is CASSLRGFLDEKLFF. In DNA, the CDR3 is TGTGCCAGCAGTTTAAGGGGATTTTTGGATGAAAAACTGTTTTTT.

The count of this clone is one. The chain employs TRBV4-2 and TRBJ1-2; D ambiguous. This CDR3 is built from 15 residues. The germline gives CDR1 LGHNA, CDR2 YNFKEQ. The V end was cut by 0 bases, the J end by 0 bases, with 8 bases between. The CDR3 is CASSQDGHPNYGYTF. The CDR3 DNA reads as TGTGCCAGCAGCCAAGATGGGCACCCTAACTATGGCTACACCTTC.

V is TRBV18 and J is TRBJ2-5; D may be TRBD1 (6 bases). The ends were cut back, 1 base at V and 1 base at J, with 13 bases in the middle. The V gene's germline CDR1 is KGHSH and CDR2 LQKENI. CDR3 size: 16 residues. The CDR3 nucleotides are TGTGCCAGCTCACCACGACGGGACACGGGCCAAGAGACCCAGTACTTC. This codes for CASSPRRDTGQETQYF. Together with reference TRBV18 and TRBJ2-5, the CDR3 gives the full variable domain: NAGVMQNPRHLVRRRGQEARLRCSPMKGHSHVYWYRQLPEEGLKFMVYLQKENIIDESGMPKERFSAEFPKEGPSILRIQQVVRGDSAAYFCASSPRRDTGQETQYFGPGTRLLVL.

The V call is TRBV11-2, the J call TRBJ2-2; no definite D call. The CDR3 is made up of 14 amino acids. V dropped 0 bases and J dropped 6 bases, with 8 bases sitting between them. Germline assignment: CDR1 SGHAT and CDR2 FQNNGV. DNA for the CDR3: TGTGCCAGCAGCTTAGATCGCGGCGCCGGGGAGCTGTTTTTT. Its protein product is CASSLDRGAGELFF.

The J gene is TRBJ2-3, the V gene TRBV9, with 12 bases that match TRBD2. From germline, CDR1 is SGDLS and CDR2 YYNGEE. CDR3 length: 17 amino acids. V shed 0 bases, J shed 5 bases, and the junction held 7 bases outside the gene matches. The CDR3 region is CASSVAASGRARDTQYF. The CDR3 coding sequence is TGTGCCAGCAGCGTAGCGGCTAGCGGGAGGGCTAGAGATACGCAGTATTTT.

The chain recombines TRBV7-9 with TRBJ2-1; the match to TRBD2 covers 7 bases. Germline CDR1 is SEHNR and CDR2 is FQNEAQ (reference sequence). This CDR3 contains 17 residues. The J segment lost 0 bases and the V segment lost 5 bases, leaving 10 bases of the junction unmatched. CDR3 nucleotides: TGTGCCAGCAGCGGGAGGGAAGTCCTCAACTCCTACAATGAGCAGTTCTTC. It codes for CASSGREVLNSYNEQFF.